The 27 T cell receptor beta chains given below trace back to one sample, sequenced in a study of T cell repertoires in cytomegalovirus infection. Each CDR3 protein is one row after TCRdb ran MiXCR on the reads. The repertoire holds just under 300,000 distinct CDR3 sequences, roughly a tenth seen once, with 2.5% in the top ten. The sample taken for sequencing was PBMCs. The source is a human donor in good health (CMV status not recorded). Some clones in this sample may be carry-over from other donors' samples.

The chain joins TRBV9 to TRBJ2-1; 7 bases match TRBD1. The V and J ends lost 3 bases and 9 bases, in that order; junction bases with no gene match: 9. The CDR3 spans 14 residues. Germline values: CDR1 SGDLS, CDR2 YYNGEE. CDR3 amino acids: CASSGSTGSVEQFF. For the CDR3, the DNA is TGTGCCAGCAGCGGTTCGACAGGGTCGGTTGAGCAGTTCTTC.

This clonotype occurred many times. CDR3 sequence reads: CSVASPGNEQFF. In DNA form, the CDR3 reads TGCAGCGTGGCCAGTCCGGGCAATGAGCAGTTCTTC. The chain carries TRBV29-1 and TRBJ2-1; D is unclear. CDR1 is SQVTM, CDR2 ANQGSEA, per germline. The CDR3 extends over 12 amino acids. V was shortened by 6 bases and J by 6 bases, with 12 bases between the two germline ends.

This clonotype was picked up many times. The genes are TRBV10-3 and TRBJ1-2, with D maybe TRBD1 (5 bases). Germline V gene lookup returns CDR1 ENHRY and CDR2 SYGVKD. The CDR3 sequence is 13 residues long. V was shortened by 4 bases and J by 7 bases, with 13 bases between the two germline ends. The DNA of the CDR3 is TGTGCCATCAGTGGAGACCCCGGGGGTGGCTACACCTTC. Translating it yields CAISGDPGGGYTF.

This clonotype was observed at least ten times. This chain joins TRBV6-6 and TRBJ2-7, with 7 bases matching TRBD2. The CDR3 consists of 11 residues. The germline gives CDR1 MNHNY, CDR2 SVGAGI (reference sequence). V shed 6 bases and J 6 bases; nucleotides not matched to a gene: 2. CDR3 sequence: CASRGGTEQYF. CDR3 sequence (DNA): TGTGCCAGCAGGGGGGGGACCGAGCAGTACTTC.

This clonotype was seen more than once but under ten times. The J gene is TRBJ2-1, the V gene TRBV19; weak D call: TRBD2 (5 bases). CDR1 is LNHDA and CDR2 is SQIVND in the germline V gene (reference sequence). CDR3 length: 12 residues. Trimming took off 4 bases at V and 12 bases at J, with 13 bases between the two ends. This chain's CDR3 is CASSRTPHGQFF. CDR3 coding DNA: TGTGCCAGTAGTAGGACTCCTCACGGGCAGTTCTTC.

The chain joins TRBV14 to TRBJ1-6; D unresolved. Trimming pared 2 bases from V and 6 bases from J, leaving 8 bases between. The CDR3 has 14 amino acids. The germline V gene has CDR1 SGHDN and CDR2 FVKESK. The CDR3 DNA sequence: TGTGCCAGCAGCCAAAGCAGTCTTAATTCACCCCTCCACTTT. Amino acids: CASSQSSLNSPLHF.

CDR3 DNA sequence: TGTGCCACCGAAGAACCGAACACTGAAGCTTTCTTT. Its protein product is CATEEPNTEAFF. The chain carries TRBV19 and TRBJ1-1, with D unclear. Germline values: CDR1 LNHDA, CDR2 SQIVND (reference sequence). The CDR3 totals 12 residues. Deletions cut 10 bases from V and 1 base from J, with 10 bases between.

This clonotype was observed at least ten times. The chain employs TRBV7-9 and TRBJ2-7; 8 nucleotides line up with TRBD1. Germline CDR1 is SEHNR and CDR2 is FQNEAQ (reference sequence). Trimming at V came to 5 bases and at J to 1 base, leaving 7 bases not matched to a gene. CDR3 length equals 15 residues. The chain's CDR3 is CASSEGGTGSYEQYV. The CDR3, as DNA: TGTGCCAGCAGCGAAGGCGGGACAGGTTCCTACGAGCAGTACGTC.

Note on this clonotype: A much larger clone sits a single nucleotide away, making a read error possible. The chain couples TRBV25-1 to TRBJ2-1, with D unclear. The CDR3 spans 15 residues. Germline lookup yields CDR1 MGHDK and CDR2 SYGVNS. V was clipped by 5 bases and J by 6 bases, with 17 bases between them. CDR3 in DNA: TGTGCCAGCAGTAATTCGGACGGTATACTCAATGAGCAGTTCTTC. Its protein product is CASSNSDGILNEQFF. Full variable domain (remainder filled in from reference TRBV25-1 and TRBJ2-1): EADIYQTPRYLVIGTGKKITLECSQTMGHDKMYWYQQDPGMELHLIHYSYGVNSTEKGDLSSESTVSRIRTEHFPLTLESARPSHTSQYLCASSNSDGILNEQFFGPGTRLTVL.

This clonotype has a count of ten or more. The chain has TRBV7-2 and TRBJ2-7; D is ambiguous. The CDR3 sequence is 15 residues long. Germline values: CDR1 SGHTA, CDR2 FQGNSA. Trimming took 0 bases from V and 1 from J, leaving 10 bases between them. The CDR3 DNA sequence: TGTGCCAGCAGCTTAGCCGAGGCGGAATCCTACGAGCAGTACTTC. Its translation: CASSLAEAESYEQYF.

The table lists this clonotype with many counts. The chain has TRBV5-1 and TRBJ2-1; TRBD1 matches at 7 bases. The CDR3 loop spans 13 amino acids. V was clipped by 5 bases and J by 7 bases; unmatched bases: 6. Germline lookup yields CDR1 SGHRS and CDR2 YFSETQ. The CDR3 nucleotides read TGCGCCAGCAGGACAGGGTCGGGGAATGAGCAGTTCTTC. This codes for CASRTGSGNEQFF.

This clonotype was seen repeatedly, ten times or more. The CDR3 protein is CASSPVGYYNEQFF. DNA for the CDR3: TGTGCCAGCAGTCCAGTCGGGTACTACAATGAGCAGTTCTTC. The chain uses TRBV6-2 or TRBV6-3 and TRBJ2-1; no clear D. The V gene's germline CDR1 is MNHEY and CDR2 SVGEGT. CDR3 length: 14 residues. The V end lost 5 bases, the J end lost 3 bases, and 11 bases lay between the germline ends.

This clonotype was observed a few times. The V and J genes are TRBV29-1 and TRBJ1-1; D is ambiguous. V was clipped by 3 bases and J by 4 bases, with 12 bases between them. The CDR3 loop spans 13 amino acids. Germline CDR1 SQVTM, CDR2 ANQGSEA. As DNA, the CDR3 is TGCAGCGTTGATGAAATGGTAACCACTGAAGCTTTCTTT. Protein product: CSVDEMVTTEAFF.

This clonotype was counted between two and nine times. V usage is TRBV20-1 and J usage is TRBJ2-5; TRBD2 matches 7 bases. The CDR3 covers 14 residues. From germline, CDR1 is DFQATT and CDR2 SNEGSKA (reference sequence). In nucleotides, the CDR3 is TGCGTTTTTTCGTCTAGCGGAGACCAAGAGACCCAGTACTTC. Its translation: CVFSSSGDQETQYF.

There are many counts of this clonotype. CDR3 nucleotides: TGTGCCAGCAGTTACTCTGGGACCGCGAATGAGCAGTTCTTC. Translation gives CASSYSGTANEQFF. The chain employs TRBV6-6 and TRBJ2-1; possibly TRBD1 or TRBD2 for D (5 bases each). The CDR3 loop spans 14 amino acids. V was pared by 0 bases and J by 7 bases, with 10 bases between. CDR1 and CDR2 (germline): MNHNY, SVGAGI (reference sequence).

This chain links TRBV19 with TRBJ1-1; D remains unclear. With 5 bases removed from V and 7 bases from J, the gap between germline ends came to 17 bases. This CDR3 has 14 residues. Germline V lookup: CDR1 LNHDA, CDR2 SQIVND (reference sequence). CDR3 amino acids: CASSLGNRGGEAFF. CDR3 sequence (DNA): TGTGCCAGTAGTCTGGGAAATCGGGGTGGTGAAGCTTTCTTT.

This clonotype showed up many times. The chain links TRBV12-3 or TRBV12-4 to TRBJ2-3, with a possible D match to TRBD1 (6 bases). Trimming removed 6 bases at V and 5 bases at J, with 18 bases between. This CDR3 has 15 amino acids. The CDR3: CASSKGPGAVDTQYF. In DNA form, the CDR3 reads TGTGCCAGCAGCAAAGGGCCAGGGGCGGTAGATACGCAGTATTTT.

Only a few counts were recorded for this clonotype. The chain employs TRBV2 and TRBJ2-7, with 7 bases lining up with TRBD1. J gave up 7 bases and V 5 bases, and 5 bases lay outside the gene matches. CDR1 is SNHLY, CDR2 FYNNEI, per germline. The CDR3 is 12 amino acids. The CDR3 DNA follows: TGTGCCAGCAGTCCCGACAGGGTTGAGCAGTACTTC. Its translation is CASSPDRVEQYF.

This rearrangement joins TRBV29-1 to TRBJ1-2; no clear D. Germline CDR1 reads SQVTM; CDR2 reads ANQGSEA. Trimming took off 4 bases at V and 8 bases at J, with 11 bases between the two ends. This CDR3 is built from 11 residues. CDR3 sequence reads: CSVGRGEGYTF. CDR3 in DNA: TGCAGCGTTGGGCGAGGCGAGGGCTACACCTTC. Using reference TRBV29-1 and TRBJ1-2 for the parts outside the CDR3, the full variable domain is SAVISQKPSRDICQRGTSLTIQCQVDSQVTMMFWYRQQPGQSLTLIATANQGSEATYESGFVIDKFPISRPNLTFSTLTVSNMSPEDSSIYLCSVGRGEGYTFGSGTRLTVV.

This clonotype was detected many times. The V and J genes are TRBV28 and TRBJ2-7; the D gene is possibly TRBD1 (6 bases). CDR1 and CDR2 (germline): MDHEN, SYDVKM. The germline V and J ends were trimmed by 6 bases and 2 bases, with 8 bases remaining between them. CDR3 length: 12 residues. The CDR3 reads CASRHRAYEQYV. The CDR3 DNA reads TGTGCCAGCAGACACAGGGCCTACGAGCAGTACGTC.

This clonotype has ten or more counts. CDR3 in DNA: TGTGCCAGCAGCTTAGTAGCGGGGGGCCACGAGCAGTTCTTC. It is translated as CASSLVAGGHEQFF. The chain carries TRBV11-2 and TRBJ2-1; 10 bases are shared with TRBD2. V lost 1 base to trimming and J lost 10 bases; unmatched junction nucleotides: 4. Germline lookup yields CDR1 SGHAT and CDR2 FQNNGV. The CDR3 runs to 14 residues.

This CDR3 reads CSARRWGIHEQFF. CDR3 bases: TGCAGTGCTAGACGGTGGGGGATACACGAGCAGTTCTTC. V and J are TRBV20-1 and TRBJ2-1, with D perhaps given as TRBD1 or TRBD2 (5 bases each). The germline gives CDR1 DFQATT, CDR2 SNEGSKA (reference sequence). CDR3 length equals 13 residues. V lost 2 bases to trimming and J lost 10 bases, with 15 bases between them.

This clonotype has ten or more counts. V is TRBV5-1 and J is TRBJ2-7, with D perhaps matching TRBD1 (5 bases). Looked up from germline, CDR1 is SGHRS and CDR2 is YFSETQ. V lost 4 bases and J lost 6, with 14 bases in between. This CDR3 comprises 13 residues. Written as DNA, the CDR3 is TGCGCCAGCAGCCCTAGTCAGGGATCCGAGCAGTACTTC. It encodes CASSPSQGSEQYF.

In its sample, this clonotype was seen many times. The chain has TRBV2 and TRBJ2-2; D is uncertain. In germline, CDR1 is SNHLY, CDR2 FYNNEI. Trimming removed 2 bases from V and 7 bases from J, with 2 bases in between. CDR3 length: 11 amino acids. CDR3 loop: CASSEFGELFF. CDR3 in DNA: TGTGCCAGCAGTGAATTCGGGGAGCTGTTTTTT.

This clonotype was observed a few times. This sequence joins TRBV3-1 and TRBJ2-1; 7 nucleotides match TRBD2. Per germline, CDR1 LGHDT and CDR2 YNNKEL (reference sequence). The CDR3 length is 16 residues. The trim removed 4 bases at V and 6 bases at J, leaving 12 bases unmatched. The chain's CDR3 is CASSPTPQRGGNEQFF. The CDR3 nucleotides are TGTGCCAGCAGCCCCACCCCCCAGCGGGGTGGCAATGAGCAGTTCTTC.

This clonotype was recorded many times. J is TRBJ1-4 and V is TRBV20-1; possible D gene TRBD1, 5 bases. From germline, CDR1 is DFQATT and CDR2 SNEGSKA (reference sequence). The V end was cut by 7 bases, the J end by 2 bases, with 11 bases between. This CDR3 contains 13 residues. As DNA, the CDR3 is TGCAGTGTAAGGGGAGTGACTAATGAAAAACTGTTTTTT. Translated: CSVRGVTNEKLFF.

The table lists this clonotype with many counts. This rearrangement joins TRBV7-9 to TRBJ1-2; D is uncertain. There are 13 residues in the CDR3. CDR1 is SEHNR, CDR2 FQNEAQ, per germline (reference sequence). V gave up 5 bases and J gave up 4 bases, with 11 bases separating them. The CDR3 sequence is CASSHMAGYGYTF. The CDR3 bases are TGTGCCAGCAGCCACATGGCGGGCTATGGCTACACCTTC.